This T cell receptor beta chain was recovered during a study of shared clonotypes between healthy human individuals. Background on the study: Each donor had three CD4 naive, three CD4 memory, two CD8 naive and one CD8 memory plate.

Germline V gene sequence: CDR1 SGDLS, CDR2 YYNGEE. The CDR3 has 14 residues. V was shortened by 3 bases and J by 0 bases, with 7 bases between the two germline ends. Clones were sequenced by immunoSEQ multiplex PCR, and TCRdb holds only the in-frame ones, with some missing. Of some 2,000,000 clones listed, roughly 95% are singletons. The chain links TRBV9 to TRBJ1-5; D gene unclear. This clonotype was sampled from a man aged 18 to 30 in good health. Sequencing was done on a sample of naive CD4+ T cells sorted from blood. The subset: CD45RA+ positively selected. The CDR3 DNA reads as TGTGCCAGCAGCGAGAGAGATAGCAATCAGCCCCAGCATTTT. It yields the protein CASSERDSNQPQHF. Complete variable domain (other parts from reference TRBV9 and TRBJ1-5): DSGVTQTPKHLITATGQRVTLRCSPRSGDLSVYWYQQSLDQGLQFLIQYYNGEERAKGNILERFSAQQFPDLHSELNLSSLELGDSALYFCASSERDSNQPQHFGDGTRLSIL.